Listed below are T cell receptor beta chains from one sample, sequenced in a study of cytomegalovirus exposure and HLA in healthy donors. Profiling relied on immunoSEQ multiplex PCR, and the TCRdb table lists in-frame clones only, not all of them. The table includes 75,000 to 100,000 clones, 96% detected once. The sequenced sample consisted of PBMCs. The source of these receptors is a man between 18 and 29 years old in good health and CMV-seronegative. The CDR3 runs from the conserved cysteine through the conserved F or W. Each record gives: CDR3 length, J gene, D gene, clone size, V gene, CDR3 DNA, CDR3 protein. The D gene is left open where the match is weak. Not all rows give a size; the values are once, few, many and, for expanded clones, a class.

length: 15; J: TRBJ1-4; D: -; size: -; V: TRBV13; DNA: TGTGCCAGCCGACGGAGGGGACCTACTAATGAAAAACTGTTTTTT; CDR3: CASRRRGPTNEKLFF
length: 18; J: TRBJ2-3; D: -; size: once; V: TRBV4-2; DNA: TGTGCCAGCAGCCAAGTATCAACGGGAGCCCGCCGCACAGATACGCAGTATTTT; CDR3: CASSQVSTGARRTDTQYF
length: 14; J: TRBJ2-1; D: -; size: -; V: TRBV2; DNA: TGTGCCAGCAACGGAATAGCGGCCTACAATGAGCAGTTCTTC; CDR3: CASNGIAAYNEQFF
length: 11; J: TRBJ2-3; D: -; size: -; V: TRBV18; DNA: TGTGCCAGCTCACAGCAAGATACGCAGTATTTT; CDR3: CASSQQDTQYF
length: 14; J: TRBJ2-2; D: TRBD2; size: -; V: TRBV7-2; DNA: TGTGCCATCCGGGGGGGGTCGGAGACCGGGGAGCTGTTTTTT; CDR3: CAIRGGSETGELFF
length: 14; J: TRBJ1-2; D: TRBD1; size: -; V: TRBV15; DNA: TGTGCCACCAGCAGATCCGGGACAGGGAATGGCTACACCTTC; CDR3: CATSRSGTGNGYTF
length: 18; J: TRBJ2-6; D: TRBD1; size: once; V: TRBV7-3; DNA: TGTGCCAGCAGCTCCCATCGGACAGGGGGCTCTGGGGCCAACGTCCTGACTTTC; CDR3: CASSSHRTGGSGANVLTF
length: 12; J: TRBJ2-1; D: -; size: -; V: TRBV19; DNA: TGTGCCATTCCACAGGGACCTGATGAGCAGTTCTTC; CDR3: CAIPQGPDEQFF
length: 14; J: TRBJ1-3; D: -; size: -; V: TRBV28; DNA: TGTGCCAGCAGTCTGCTCCTGACAGAAGACACCATATATTTT; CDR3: CASSLLLTEDTIYF
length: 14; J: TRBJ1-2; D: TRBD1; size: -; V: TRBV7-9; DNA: TGTGCCAGCAGCCCATCGGGACAGGCTTACGGCTACACCTTC; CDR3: CASSPSGQAYGYTF
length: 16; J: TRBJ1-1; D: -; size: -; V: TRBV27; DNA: TGTGCCAGCAGTTATACGTATACAGGATTGAGGACTGAAGCTTTCTTT; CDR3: CASSYTYTGLRTEAFF
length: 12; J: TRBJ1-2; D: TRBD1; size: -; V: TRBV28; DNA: TGTGCCAGCAGACCGACGGACAGGGGCTACACCTTC; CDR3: CASRPTDRGYTF
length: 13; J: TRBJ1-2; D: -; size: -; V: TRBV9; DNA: TGTGCCAGCAGCGCCAGGGAGGGAGGGGGCTACACCTTC; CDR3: CASSAREGGGYTF
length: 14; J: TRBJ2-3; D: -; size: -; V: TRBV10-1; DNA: TGCGCCAGCAGTGAGAACCTAGCAACAGATACGCAGTATTTT; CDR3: CASSENLATDTQYF
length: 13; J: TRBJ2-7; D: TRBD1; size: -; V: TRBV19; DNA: TGTGCCAGTGGGACAGGGGGCTCCTACGAGCAGTACTTC; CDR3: CASGTGGSYEQYF
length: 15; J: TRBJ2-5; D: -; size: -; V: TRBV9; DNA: TGTGCCAGCAGCGTAGATGGGGGCATCTGGGAGACCCAGTACTTC; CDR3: CASSVDGGIWETQYF